This record concerns one TCR beta chain sequence. The record originates from a study of blood T cell repertoires in COVID-19. Study background: There were acute and convalescent COVID-19 samples, and they came from the United States, Italy and Spain. Sources were T cells, B-cell-depleted T cells, or PBMCs; the material itself was cDNA or gDNA.

CDR3 size: 14 residues. V shed 0 bases and J shed 1 base, with 3 bases lying between them. From germline, CDR1 is LGHNA and CDR2 YNFKEQ. Under the authors' procedure: Researchers report that nucleated cell counts were estimated from reference gene primer amplification. Using immunoSEQ multiplex PCR, the repertoire was profiled, and TCRdb retains in-frame clones only, with some absent. From that table come the V and J calls and clone size; the DNA was used to work out D and trimming. This sample has about 69,000 clones; around 89% occur once, and the top ten carry about 5%. This chain connects TRBV4-2 to TRBJ2-2, with D unresolved. Sequenced input: peripheral blood. The clonotype comes from a man aged 50-60 years with acute or convalescent COVID-19. CDR3: CASSQDLNTGELFF. The CDR3 DNA sequence: TGTGCCAGCAGCCAAGATCTGAACACCGGGGAGCTGTTTTTT.